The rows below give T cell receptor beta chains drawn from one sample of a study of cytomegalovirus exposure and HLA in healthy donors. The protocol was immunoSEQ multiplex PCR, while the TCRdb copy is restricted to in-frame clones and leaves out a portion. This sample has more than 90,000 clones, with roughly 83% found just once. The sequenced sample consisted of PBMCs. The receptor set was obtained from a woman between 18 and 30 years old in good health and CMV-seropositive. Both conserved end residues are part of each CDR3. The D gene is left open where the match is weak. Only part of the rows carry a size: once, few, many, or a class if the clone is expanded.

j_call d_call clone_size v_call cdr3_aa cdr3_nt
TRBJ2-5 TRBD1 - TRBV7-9 CASSLGGTGWQSGGVTQYF TGTGCCAGCAGCTTAGGGGGGACAGGGTGGCAAAGCGGAGGTGTGACCCAGTACTTC
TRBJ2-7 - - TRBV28 CASSSLLGVSYEQYF TGTGCCAGCAGTTCCTTACTCGGGGTCTCCTACGAGCAGTACTTC
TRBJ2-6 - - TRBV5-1 CASDSGGSGANVLTF TGCGCCAGCGACTCCGGGGGCTCTGGGGCCAACGTCCTGACTTTC
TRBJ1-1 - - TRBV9 CASSYSTGVGTEAFF TGTGCCAGCAGCTACTCGACGGGGGTGGGGACTGAAGCTTTCTTT
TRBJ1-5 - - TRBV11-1 CASSLNQDQPQHF TGTGCCAGCAGCTTGAATCAGGATCAGCCCCAGCATTTT
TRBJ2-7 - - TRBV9 CASSVVQGRGEQYF TGTGCCAGCAGCGTAGTACAGGGTAGGGGCGAGCAGTACTTC
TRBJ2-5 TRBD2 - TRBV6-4 CASSRAAGVGETQYF TGTGCCAGCAGTAGAGCAGCGGGAGTAGGGGAGACCCAGTACTTC
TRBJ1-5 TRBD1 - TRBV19 CASRTDRGVNQPQHF TGTGCCAGTAGAACGGACAGGGGCGTAAATCAGCCCCAGCATTTT
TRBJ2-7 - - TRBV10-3 CAISESTGRGTYEQYF TGTGCCATCAGTGAGTCGACTGGCCGAGGCACTTACGAGCAGTACTTC
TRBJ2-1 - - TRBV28 CASSSLRGWNEQFF TGTGCCAGCAGTTCCTTGAGAGGGTGGAATGAGCAGTTCTTC
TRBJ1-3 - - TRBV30 CAWRGRRSGNTIYF TGTGCCTGGAGGGGCAGACGCTCTGGAAACACCATATATTTT
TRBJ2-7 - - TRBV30 CAWTHRAAHEQYF TGTGCCTGGACCCACAGGGCGGCCCACGAGCAGTACTTC
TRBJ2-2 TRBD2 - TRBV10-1 CASSGGRAAGELFF TGCGCCAGCAGTGGCGGGAGGGCCGCCGGGGAGCTGTTTTTT
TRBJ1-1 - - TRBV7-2 CASSFITDTEAFF TGTGCCAGCAGCTTCATCACGGACACTGAAGCTTTCTTT
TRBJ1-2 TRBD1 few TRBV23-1 CASSTGGKGGYTF TGCGCCAGCAGTACAGGGGGCAAGGGTGGCTACACCTTC
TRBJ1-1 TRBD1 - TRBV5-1 CASSTSQGARTEAFF TGCGCCAGCAGCACTTCACAGGGGGCGCGGACTGAAGCTTTCTTT
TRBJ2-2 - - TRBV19 CASSIHLPAGYTGELFF TGTGCCAGTAGTATCCATTTACCTGCAGGTTACACCGGGGAGCTGTTTTTT
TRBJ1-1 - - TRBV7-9 CASSLKGGTEAFF TGTGCCAGCAGTTTAAAGGGGGGGACTGAAGCTTTCTTT
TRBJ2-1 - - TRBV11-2 CASSPSSYNEQFF TGTGCCAGCAGCCCGAGCTCCTACAATGAGCAGTTCTTC
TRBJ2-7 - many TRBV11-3 CASSLVRSTYEQYF TGTGCCAGCAGCTTAGTACGCAGTACCTACGAGCAGTACTTC
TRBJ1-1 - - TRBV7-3 CASSDPGEPEAFF TGTGCCAGCAGCGACCCAGGGGAACCTGAAGCTTTCTTT
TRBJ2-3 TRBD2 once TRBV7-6 CASSLGLAGTDTQYF TGTGCCAGCAGCTTAGGACTAGCGGGGACAGATACGCAGTATTTT
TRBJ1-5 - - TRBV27 CASSFSAMGNQPQHF TGTGCCAGCAGTTTCAGCGCGATGGGCAATCAGCCCCAGCATTTT
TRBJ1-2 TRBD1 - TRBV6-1 CASSATGGENGYTF TGTGCCAGCAGTGCCACAGGGGGCGAGAATGGCTACACCTTC
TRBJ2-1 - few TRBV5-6 CASSPSVGEQFF TGTGCCAGCAGCCCCTCGGTCGGGGAGCAGTTCTTC
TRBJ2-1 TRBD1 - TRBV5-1 CASSLDGQGVNEQFF TGCGCCAGCAGCTTGGACGGGCAGGGGGTGAATGAGCAGTTCTTC